This passage covers 2 T cell receptor beta chains from one sample sequenced in a study of T cell repertoires in cytomegalovirus infection. MiXCR, run by TCRdb on the reads, gives a single entry per CDR3 protein. The data hold 200,000 to 300,000 distinct CDR3 sequences, with roughly 13% observed a single time. Sequencing used PBMCs. The receptors stem from a human donor in good health (CMV status not recorded). Some clones in this sample may be carry-over from other donors' samples.

V is TRBV20-1 and J is TRBJ2-5; TRBD1 matches at 8 bases. This CDR3 is 15 amino acids long. V trimming: 6 bases; J trimming: 5 bases; junction bases outside the gene matches: 14. Germline V CDR1 and CDR2: DFQATT, SNEGSKA (reference sequence). CDR3 protein: CSAKLGTGVVETQYF. The CDR3 DNA sequence: TGCAGTGCCAAGCTGGGGACAGGCGTGGTGGAGACCCAGTACTTC.

This clonotype appeared many times. The chain combines TRBV28 with TRBJ2-1; 12 bases are a match to TRBD2. V was clipped by 5 bases and J by 6 bases; unmatched bases: 8. This CDR3 is 16 amino acids long. The V gene's germline CDR1 is MDHEN and CDR2 SYDVKM. The DNA of the CDR3 is TGTGCCAGCAGTCCAGCTAGCGGGAGGGCCTCCAATGAGCAGTTCTTC. It encodes CASSPASGRASNEQFF. The whole variable domain, remainder taken from reference TRBV28 and TRBJ2-1, is DVKVTQSSRYLVKRTGEKVFLECVQDMDHENMFWYRQDPGLGLRLIYFSYDVKMKEKGDIPEGYSVSREKKERFSLILESASTNQTSMYLCASSPASGRASNEQFFGPGTRLTVL.